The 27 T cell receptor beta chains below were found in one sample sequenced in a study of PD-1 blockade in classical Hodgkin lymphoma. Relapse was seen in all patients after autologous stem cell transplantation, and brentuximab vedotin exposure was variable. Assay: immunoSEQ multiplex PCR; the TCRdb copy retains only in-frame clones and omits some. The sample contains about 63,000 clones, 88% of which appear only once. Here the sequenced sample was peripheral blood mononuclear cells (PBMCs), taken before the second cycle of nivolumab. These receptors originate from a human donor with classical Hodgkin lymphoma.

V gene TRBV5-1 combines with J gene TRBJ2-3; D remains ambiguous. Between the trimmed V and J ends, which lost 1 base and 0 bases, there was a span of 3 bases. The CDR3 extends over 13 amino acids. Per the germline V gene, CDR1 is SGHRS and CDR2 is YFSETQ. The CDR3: CASSLSSTDTQYF. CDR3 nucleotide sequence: TGCGCCAGCAGCTTGAGCAGCACAGATACGCAGTATTTT. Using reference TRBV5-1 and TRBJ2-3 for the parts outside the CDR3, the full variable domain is KAGVTQTPRYLIKTRGQQVTLSCSPISGHRSVSWYQQTPGQGLQFLFEYFSETQRNKGNFPGRFSGRQFSNSRSEMNVSTLELGDSALYLCASSLSSTDTQYFGPGTRLTVL.

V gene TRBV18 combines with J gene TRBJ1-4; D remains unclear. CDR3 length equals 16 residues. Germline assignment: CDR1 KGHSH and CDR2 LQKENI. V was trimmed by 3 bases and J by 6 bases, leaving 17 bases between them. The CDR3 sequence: CASSPNPGPSDEKLFF. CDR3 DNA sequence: TGTGCCAGCTCACCTAACCCAGGTCCATCGGATGAAAAACTGTTTTTT.

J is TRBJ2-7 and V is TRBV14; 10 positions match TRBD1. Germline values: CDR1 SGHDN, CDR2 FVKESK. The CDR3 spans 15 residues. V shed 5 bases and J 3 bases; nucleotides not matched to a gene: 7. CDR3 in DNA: TGTGCCAGCAGCGAACCGGGACAGGGGCACTACGAGCAGTACTTC. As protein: CASSEPGQGHYEQYF.

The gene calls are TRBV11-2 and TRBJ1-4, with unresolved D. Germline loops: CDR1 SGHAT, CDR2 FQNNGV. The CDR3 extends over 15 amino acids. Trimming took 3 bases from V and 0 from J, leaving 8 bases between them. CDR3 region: CASSFRLSTNEKLFF. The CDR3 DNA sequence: TGTGCCAGCAGCTTCCGACTGTCAACTAATGAAAAACTGTTTTTT.

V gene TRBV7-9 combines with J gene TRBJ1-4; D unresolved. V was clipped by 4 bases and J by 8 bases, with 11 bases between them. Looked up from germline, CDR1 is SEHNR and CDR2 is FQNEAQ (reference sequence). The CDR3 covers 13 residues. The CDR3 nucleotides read TGTGCCAGCAGCTCTGTGGTCGGGGAAAAACTGTTTTTT. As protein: CASSSVVGEKLFF.

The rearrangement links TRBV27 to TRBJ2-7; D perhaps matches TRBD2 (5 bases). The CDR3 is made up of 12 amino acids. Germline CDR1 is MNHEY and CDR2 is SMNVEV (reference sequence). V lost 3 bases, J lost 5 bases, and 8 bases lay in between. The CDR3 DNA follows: TGTGCCAGCAGTTTGCGAGGGAACGAGCAGTACTTC. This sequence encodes CASSLRGNEQYF.

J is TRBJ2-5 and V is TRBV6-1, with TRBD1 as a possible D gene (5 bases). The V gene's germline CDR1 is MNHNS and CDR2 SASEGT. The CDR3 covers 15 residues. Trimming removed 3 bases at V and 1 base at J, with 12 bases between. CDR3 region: CASSDWGSLQETQYF. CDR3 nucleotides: TGTGCCAGCAGTGATTGGGGCAGTCTCCAAGAGACCCAGTACTTC.

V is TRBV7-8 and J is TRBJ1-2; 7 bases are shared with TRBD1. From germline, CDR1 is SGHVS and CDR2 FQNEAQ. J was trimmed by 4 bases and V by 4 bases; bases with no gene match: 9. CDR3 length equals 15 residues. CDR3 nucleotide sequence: TGTGCCAGCAGCTCGACAGGGAGCTGGACCTATGGCTACACCTTC. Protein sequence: CASSSTGSWTYGYTF.

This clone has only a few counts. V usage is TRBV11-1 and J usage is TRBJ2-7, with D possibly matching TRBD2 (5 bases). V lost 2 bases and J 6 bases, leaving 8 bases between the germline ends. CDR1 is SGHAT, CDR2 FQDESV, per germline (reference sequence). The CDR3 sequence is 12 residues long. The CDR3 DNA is TGTGCCAGCAGCTTAACGAGGGTCGAGCAGTACTTC. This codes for CASSLTRVEQYF. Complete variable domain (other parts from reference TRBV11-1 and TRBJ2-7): EAEVAQSPRYKITEKSQAVAFWCDPISGHATLYWYRQILGQGPELLVQFQDESVVDDSQLPKDRFSAERLKGVDSTLKIQPAELGDSAMYLCASSLTRVEQYFGPGTRLTVT.

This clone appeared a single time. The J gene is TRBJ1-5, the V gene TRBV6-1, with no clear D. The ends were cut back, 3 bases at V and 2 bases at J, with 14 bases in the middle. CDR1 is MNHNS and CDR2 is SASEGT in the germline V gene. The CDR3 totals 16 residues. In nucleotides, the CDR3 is TGTGCCAGCAGTGAGGGCCTACCATGGGGCAATCAGCCCCAGCATTTT. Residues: CASSEGLPWGNQPQHF.

The CDR3 protein is CASSDRALTETQYF. The CDR3 DNA is TGTGCCAGCAGCGACAGGGCCCTAACAGAGACCCAGTACTTC. The V call is TRBV7-9, the J call TRBJ2-5; TRBD1 agrees at 7 bases. Germline loops: CDR1 SEHNR, CDR2 FQNEAQ (reference sequence). The CDR3 extends over 14 amino acids. With 5 bases clipped from V and 4 bases from J, the junction kept 7 bases outside the gene matches.

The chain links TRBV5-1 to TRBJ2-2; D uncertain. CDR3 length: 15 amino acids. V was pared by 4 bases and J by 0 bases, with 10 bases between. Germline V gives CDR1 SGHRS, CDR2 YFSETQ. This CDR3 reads CASSRDGPNTGELFF. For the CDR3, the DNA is TGCGCCAGCAGCCGCGACGGTCCGAACACCGGGGAGCTGTTTTTT. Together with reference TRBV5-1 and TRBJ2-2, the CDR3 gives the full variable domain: KAGVTQTPRYLIKTRGQQVTLSCSPISGHRSVSWYQQTPGQGLQFLFEYFSETQRNKGNFPGRFSGRQFSNSRSEMNVSTLELGDSALYLCASSRDGPNTGELFFGEGSRLTVL.

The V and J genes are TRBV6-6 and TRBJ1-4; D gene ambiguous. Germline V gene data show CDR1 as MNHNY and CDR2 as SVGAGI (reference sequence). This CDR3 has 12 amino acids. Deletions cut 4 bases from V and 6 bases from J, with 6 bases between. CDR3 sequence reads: CASSSEDEKLFF. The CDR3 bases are TGTGCCAGCAGTTCCGAGGATGAAAAACTGTTTTTT.

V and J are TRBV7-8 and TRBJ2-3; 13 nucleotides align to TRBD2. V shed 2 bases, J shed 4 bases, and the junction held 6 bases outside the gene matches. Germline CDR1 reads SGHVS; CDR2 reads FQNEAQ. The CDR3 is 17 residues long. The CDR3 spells CASSLHQTSGGPDTQYF. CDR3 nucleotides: TGTGCCAGCAGCTTACACCAGACTAGCGGGGGGCCAGATACGCAGTATTTT.

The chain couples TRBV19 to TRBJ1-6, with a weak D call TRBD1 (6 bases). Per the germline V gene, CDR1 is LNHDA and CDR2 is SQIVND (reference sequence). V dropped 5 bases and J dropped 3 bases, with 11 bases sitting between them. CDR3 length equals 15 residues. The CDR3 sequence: CASSGQFNYNSPLHF. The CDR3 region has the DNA TGTGCCAGTAGTGGACAGTTTAACTATAATTCACCCCTCCACTTT.

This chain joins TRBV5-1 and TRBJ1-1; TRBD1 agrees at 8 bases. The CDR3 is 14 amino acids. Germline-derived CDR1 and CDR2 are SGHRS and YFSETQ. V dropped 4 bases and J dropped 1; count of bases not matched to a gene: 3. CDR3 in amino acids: CASSPTGANTEAFF. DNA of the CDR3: TGCGCCAGCAGCCCGACAGGGGCGAACACTGAAGCTTTCTTT.

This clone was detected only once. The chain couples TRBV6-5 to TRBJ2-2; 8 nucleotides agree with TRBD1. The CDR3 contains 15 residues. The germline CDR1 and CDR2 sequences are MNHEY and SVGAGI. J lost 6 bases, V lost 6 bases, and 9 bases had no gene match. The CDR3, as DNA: TGTGCCAGCAGAGAACAGGGGGTGACCTCCGGGGAGCTGTTTTTT. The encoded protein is CASREQGVTSGELFF.

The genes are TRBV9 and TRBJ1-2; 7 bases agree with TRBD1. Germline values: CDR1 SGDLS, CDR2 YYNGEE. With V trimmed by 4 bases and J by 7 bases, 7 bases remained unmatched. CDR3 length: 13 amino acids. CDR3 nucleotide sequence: TGTGCCAGCAGCCCAAGGACAGGAACTGGCTACACCTTC. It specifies CASSPRTGTGYTF.

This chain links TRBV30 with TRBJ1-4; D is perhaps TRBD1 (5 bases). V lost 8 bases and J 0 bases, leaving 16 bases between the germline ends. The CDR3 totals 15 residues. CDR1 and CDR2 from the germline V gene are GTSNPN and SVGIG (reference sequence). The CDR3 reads CAGKRDLATNEKLFF. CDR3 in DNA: TGTGCCGGGAAACGGGACCTTGCAACTAATGAAAAACTGTTTTTT.

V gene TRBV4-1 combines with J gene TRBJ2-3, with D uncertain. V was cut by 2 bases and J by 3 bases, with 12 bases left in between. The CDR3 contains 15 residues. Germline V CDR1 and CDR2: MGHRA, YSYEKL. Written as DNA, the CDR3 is TGCGCCAGCAGCCAACCACTCGGACGGACAGATACGCAGTATTTT. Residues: CASSQPLGRTDTQYF.

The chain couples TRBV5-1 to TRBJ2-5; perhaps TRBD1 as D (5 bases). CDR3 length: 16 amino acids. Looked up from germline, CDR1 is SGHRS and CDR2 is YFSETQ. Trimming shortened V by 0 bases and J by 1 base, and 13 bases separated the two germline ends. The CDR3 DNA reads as TGCGCCAGCAGCTTGGCAATGGTGCAGGGCCAAGAGACCCAGTACTTC. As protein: CASSLAMVQGQETQYF.

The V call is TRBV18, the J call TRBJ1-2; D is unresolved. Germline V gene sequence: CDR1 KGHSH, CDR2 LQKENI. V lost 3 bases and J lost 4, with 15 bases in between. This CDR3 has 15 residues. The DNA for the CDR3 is TGTGCCAGCTCACCTCCGACCGCGGGCGGCTATGGCTACACCTTC. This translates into CASSPPTAGGYGYTF.

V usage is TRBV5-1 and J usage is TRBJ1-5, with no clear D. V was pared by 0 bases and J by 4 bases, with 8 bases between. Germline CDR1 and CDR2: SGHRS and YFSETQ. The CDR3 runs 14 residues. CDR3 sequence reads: CASSLDGPNQPQHF. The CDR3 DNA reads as TGCGCCAGCAGCTTGGACGGACCTAATCAGCCCCAGCATTTT. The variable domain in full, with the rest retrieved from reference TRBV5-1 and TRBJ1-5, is KAGVTQTPRYLIKTRGQQVTLSCSPISGHRSVSWYQQTPGQGLQFLFEYFSETQRNKGNFPGRFSGRQFSNSRSEMNVSTLELGDSALYLCASSLDGPNQPQHFGDGTRLSIL.

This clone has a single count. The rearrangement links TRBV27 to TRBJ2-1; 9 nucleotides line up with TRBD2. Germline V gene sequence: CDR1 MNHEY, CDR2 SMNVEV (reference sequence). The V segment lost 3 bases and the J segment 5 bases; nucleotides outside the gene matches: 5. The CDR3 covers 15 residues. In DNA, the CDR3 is TGTGCCAGCAGTTTGCTAGCGGGGTTGGACAATGAGCAGTTCTTC. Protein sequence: CASSLLAGLDNEQFF.

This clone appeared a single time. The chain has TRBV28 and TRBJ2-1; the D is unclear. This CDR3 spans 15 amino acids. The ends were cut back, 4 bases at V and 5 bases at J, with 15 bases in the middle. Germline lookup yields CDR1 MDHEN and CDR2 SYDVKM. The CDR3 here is CASSSPSSVDNEQFF. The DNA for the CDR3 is TGTGCCAGCAGTTCACCCTCATCGGTAGACAATGAGCAGTTCTTC.

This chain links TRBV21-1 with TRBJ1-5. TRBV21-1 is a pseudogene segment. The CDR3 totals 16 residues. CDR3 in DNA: TGTGCCAGCAGCAAAGGGGGGGGGATGCGCAATCAGCCCCAGCATTTT. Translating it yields CASSKGGGMRNQPQHF.

The CDR3 DNA sequence: TGTGCCAGCAGCCAGCCCCCGAGCTCCTACAATGAGCAGTTCTTC. Protein: CASSQPPSSYNEQFF. The chain carries TRBV4-2 and TRBJ2-1; D remains ambiguous. This CDR3 is built from 15 residues. CDR1 and CDR2 from the germline V gene are LGHNA and YNFKEQ. Between the trimmed V and J ends, which lost 3 bases and 0 bases, there was a span of 9 bases.